This T cell receptor (beta chain) comes out of a study of shared clonotypes between healthy human individuals. Study-wide findings and caveats: At large depth, rarefaction still showed sorted-subset sequencing to be incomplete. For naive CD4 cells, 4.5% to 6.5% of clonotypes were shared across a few donors.

In regard to this clone: No antigen is known for it.

Template for every sorted-subset replicate PCR totaled about 0.2 ug DNA, some 30,000 T cell genomes. Sequencing was performed with immunoSEQ multiplex PCR; in TCRdb, only in-frame clones are kept and a portion is missing. Found here are roughly 1 million clones, approximately 70% of them singletons; the top ten hold approximately 1.5%. Germline values: CDR1 SGHVS, CDR2 FQNEAQ. The CDR3 sequence is 13 residues long. The V end lost 5 bases, the J end lost 4 bases, and 9 bases lay between the germline ends. Source material: memory CD4+ T cells sorted from blood. Noted subset: CD45RA-negative fraction. This chain uses TRBV7-8 with TRBJ1-5; no clear D. This TCR was recovered from a man aged 18 to 30 in good health. The DNA for the CDR3 is TGTGCCAGCAGCATCGGGGAGAATCAGCCCCAGCATTTT. Translating it yields CASSIGENQPQHF.